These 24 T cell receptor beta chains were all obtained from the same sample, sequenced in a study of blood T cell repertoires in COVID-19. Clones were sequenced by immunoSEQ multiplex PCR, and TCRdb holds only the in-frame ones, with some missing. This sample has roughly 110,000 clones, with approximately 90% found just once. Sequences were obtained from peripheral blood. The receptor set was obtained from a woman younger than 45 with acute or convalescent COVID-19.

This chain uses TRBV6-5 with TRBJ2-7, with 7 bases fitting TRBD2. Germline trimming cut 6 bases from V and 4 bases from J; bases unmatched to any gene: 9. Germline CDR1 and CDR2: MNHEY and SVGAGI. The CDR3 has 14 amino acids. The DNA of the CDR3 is TGTGCCAGCAGCCTACTAGCGATCAATTACGAGCAGTACTTC. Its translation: CASSLLAINYEQYF.

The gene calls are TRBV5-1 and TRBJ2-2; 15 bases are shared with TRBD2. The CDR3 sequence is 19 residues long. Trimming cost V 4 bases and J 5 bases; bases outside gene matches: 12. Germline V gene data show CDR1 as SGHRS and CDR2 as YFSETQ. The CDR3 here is CASSPPIGLAGGGTGELFF. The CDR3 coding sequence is TGCGCCAGCAGCCCTCCTATCGGACTAGCGGGAGGGGGGACCGGGGAGCTGTTTTTT.

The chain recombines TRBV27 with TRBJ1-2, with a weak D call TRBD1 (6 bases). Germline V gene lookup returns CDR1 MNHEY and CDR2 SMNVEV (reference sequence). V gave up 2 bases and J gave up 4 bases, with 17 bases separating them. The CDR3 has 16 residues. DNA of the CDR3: TGTGCCAGCAGTTTAGTAGGGGGGGATTCGCGCTATGGCTACACCTTC. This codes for CASSLVGGDSRYGYTF.

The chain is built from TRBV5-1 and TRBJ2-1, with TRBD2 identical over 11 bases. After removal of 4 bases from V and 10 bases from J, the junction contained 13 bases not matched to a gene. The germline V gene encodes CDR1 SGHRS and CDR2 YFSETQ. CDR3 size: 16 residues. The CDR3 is CASSPPTSGVAGEQFF. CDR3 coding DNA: TGCGCCAGCAGCCCGCCGACTAGCGGGGTAGCAGGGGAGCAGTTCTTC.

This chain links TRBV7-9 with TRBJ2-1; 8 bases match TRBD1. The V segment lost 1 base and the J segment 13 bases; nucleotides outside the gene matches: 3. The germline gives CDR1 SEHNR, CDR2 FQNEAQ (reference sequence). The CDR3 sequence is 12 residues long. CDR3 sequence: CASSLDPGGQFF. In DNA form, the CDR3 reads TGTGCCAGCAGCTTAGACCCAGGGGGCCAGTTCTTC.

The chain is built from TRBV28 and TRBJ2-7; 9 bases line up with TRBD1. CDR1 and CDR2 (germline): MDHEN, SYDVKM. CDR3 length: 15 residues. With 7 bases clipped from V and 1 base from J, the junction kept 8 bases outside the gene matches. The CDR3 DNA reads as TGTGCCAGCATCAGGGACAGGGCCCGTTCCTACGAGCAGTACTTC. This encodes CASIRDRARSYEQYF.

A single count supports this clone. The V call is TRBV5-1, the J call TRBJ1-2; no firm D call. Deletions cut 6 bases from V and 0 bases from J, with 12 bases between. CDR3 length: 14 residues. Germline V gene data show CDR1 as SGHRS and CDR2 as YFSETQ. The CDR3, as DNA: TGCGCCAGCAACAGCTCTCCGGCTAACTATGGCTACACCTTC. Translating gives CASNSSPANYGYTF.

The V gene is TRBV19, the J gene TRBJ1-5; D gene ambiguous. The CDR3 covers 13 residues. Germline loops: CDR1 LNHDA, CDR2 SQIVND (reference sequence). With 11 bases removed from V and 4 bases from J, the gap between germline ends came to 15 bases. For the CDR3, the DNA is TGTGCCTTATCCAAGAGACTTAATCAGCCCCAGCATTTT. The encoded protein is CALSKRLNQPQHF.

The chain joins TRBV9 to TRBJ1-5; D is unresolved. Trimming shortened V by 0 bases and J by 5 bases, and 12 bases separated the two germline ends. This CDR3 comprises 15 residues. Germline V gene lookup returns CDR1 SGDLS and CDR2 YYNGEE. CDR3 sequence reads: CASSVVGWGDQPQHF. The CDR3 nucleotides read TGTGCCAGCAGCGTAGTAGGCTGGGGAGATCAGCCCCAGCATTTT.

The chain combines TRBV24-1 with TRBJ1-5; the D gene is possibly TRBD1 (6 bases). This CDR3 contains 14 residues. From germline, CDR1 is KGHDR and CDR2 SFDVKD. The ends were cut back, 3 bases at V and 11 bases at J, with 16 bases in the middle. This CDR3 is CATSDPSRGFSQHF. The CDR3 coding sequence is TGTGCCACCAGTGATCCCTCCAGGGGATTCTCCCAGCATTTT.

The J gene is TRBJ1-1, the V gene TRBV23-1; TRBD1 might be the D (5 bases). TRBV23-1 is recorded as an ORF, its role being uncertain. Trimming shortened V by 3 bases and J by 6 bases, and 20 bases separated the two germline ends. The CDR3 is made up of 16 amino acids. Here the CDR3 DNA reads TGCGCCAGCAGTCACTCCGGGTCCAGGGCTCTCTCTGAAGCTTTCTTT. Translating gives CASSHSGSRALSEAFF.

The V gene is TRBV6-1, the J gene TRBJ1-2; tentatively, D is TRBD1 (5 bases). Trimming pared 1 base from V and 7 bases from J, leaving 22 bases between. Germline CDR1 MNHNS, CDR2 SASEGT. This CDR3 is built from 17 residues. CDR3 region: CASSEGGYQAVGGGYTF. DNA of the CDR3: TGTGCCAGCAGTGAAGGAGGATATCAGGCGGTCGGGGGTGGCTACACCTTC.

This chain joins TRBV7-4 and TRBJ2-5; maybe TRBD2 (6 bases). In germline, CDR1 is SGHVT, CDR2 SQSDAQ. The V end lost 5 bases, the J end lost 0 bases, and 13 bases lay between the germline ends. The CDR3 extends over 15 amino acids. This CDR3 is CASSNAGRNQETQYF. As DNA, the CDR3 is TGTGCCAGCAGCAACGCGGGACGGAACCAAGAGACCCAGTACTTC. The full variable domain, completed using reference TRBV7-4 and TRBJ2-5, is GAGVSQSPRYKVAKRGRDVALRCDSISGHVTLYWYRQTLGQGSEVLTYSQSDAQRDKSGRPSGRFSAERPERSVSTLKIQRTEQGDSAVYLCASSNAGRNQETQYFGPGTRLLVL.

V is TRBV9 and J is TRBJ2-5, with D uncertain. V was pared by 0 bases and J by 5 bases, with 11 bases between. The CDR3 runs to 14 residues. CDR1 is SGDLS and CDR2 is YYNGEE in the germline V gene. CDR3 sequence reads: CASSVGPTRETQYF. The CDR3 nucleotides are TGTGCCAGCAGCGTAGGTCCCACCAGGGAGACCCAGTACTTC.

The CDR3 is CASSLLSGQEKLFF. In nucleotides, the CDR3 is TGTGCCAGCAGTTTATTGTCAGGGCAAGAAAAACTGTTTTTT. The chain recombines TRBV28 with TRBJ1-4, with D maybe TRBD1 (5 bases). V lost 1 base and J lost 8, with 11 bases in between. The CDR3 length is 14 residues. The germline V gene has CDR1 MDHEN and CDR2 SYDVKM.

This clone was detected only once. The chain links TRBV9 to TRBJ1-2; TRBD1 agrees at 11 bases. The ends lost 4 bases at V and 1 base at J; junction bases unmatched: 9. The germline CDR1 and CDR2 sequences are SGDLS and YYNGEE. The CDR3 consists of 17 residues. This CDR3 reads CASSQSRDRGINYGYTF. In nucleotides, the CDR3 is TGTGCCAGCAGCCAAAGTAGGGACAGGGGGATTAACTATGGCTACACCTTC.

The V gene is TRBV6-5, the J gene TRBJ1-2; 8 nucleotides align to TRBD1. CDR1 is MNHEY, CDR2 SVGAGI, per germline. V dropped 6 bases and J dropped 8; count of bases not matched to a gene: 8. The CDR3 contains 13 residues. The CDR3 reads CASSLDRAAGYTF. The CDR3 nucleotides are TGTGCCAGCAGCTTGGACAGGGCCGCAGGCTACACCTTC.

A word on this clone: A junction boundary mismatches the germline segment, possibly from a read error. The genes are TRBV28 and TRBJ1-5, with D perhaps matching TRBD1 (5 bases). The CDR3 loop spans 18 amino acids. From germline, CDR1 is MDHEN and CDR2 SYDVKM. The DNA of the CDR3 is TGTGCCAGCTGTTTATGGGGGGATGGGGGGGTAGACAATCAGCCCCAGCATTTT. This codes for CASCLWGDGGVDNQPQHF. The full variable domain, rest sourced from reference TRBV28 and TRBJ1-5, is DVKVTQSSRYLVKRTGEKVFLECVQDMDHENMFWYRQDPGLGLRLIYFSYDVKMKEKGDIPEGYSVSREKKERFSLILESASTNQTSMYLCASCLWGDGGVDNQPQHFGDGTRLSIL.

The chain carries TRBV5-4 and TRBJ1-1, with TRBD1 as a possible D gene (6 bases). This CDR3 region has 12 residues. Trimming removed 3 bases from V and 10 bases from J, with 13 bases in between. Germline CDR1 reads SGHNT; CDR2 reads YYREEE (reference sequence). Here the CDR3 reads CASSSEQGRAFF. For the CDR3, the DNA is TGTGCCAGCAGCTCAGAACAGGGAAGAGCTTTCTTT.

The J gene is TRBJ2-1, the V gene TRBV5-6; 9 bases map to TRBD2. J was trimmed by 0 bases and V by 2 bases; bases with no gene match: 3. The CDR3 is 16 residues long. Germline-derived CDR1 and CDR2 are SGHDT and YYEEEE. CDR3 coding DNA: TGTGCCAGCAGCTTTAGCGGGGGAAGCTCCTACAATGAGCAGTTCTTC. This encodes CASSFSGGSSYNEQFF.

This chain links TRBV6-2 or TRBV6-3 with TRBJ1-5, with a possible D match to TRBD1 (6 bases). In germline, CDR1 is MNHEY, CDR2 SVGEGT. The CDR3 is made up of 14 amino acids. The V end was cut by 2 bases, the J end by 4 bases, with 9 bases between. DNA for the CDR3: TGTGCCAGCAGTTACGGGGGCGCGAATCAGCCCCAGCATTTT. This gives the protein CASSYGGANQPQHF.

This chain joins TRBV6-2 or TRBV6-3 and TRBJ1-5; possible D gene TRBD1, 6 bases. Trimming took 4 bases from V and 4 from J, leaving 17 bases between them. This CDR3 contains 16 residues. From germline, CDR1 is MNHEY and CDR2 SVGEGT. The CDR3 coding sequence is TGTGCCAGCAGTTCCCTAACTCACAGGGATAATCAGCCCCAGCATTTT. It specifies CASSSLTHRDNQPQHF.

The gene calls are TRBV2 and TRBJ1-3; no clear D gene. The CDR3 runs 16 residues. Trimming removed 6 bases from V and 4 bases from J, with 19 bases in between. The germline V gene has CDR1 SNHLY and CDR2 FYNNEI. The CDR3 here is CASSGKISPRGNTIYF. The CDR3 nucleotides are TGTGCCAGCAGCGGAAAAATCTCCCCTAGGGGAAACACCATATATTTT.

CDR3 DNA: TGCAGCGTTGAAGGTCTAGCGGGAGTGGAGGAGACCCAGTACTTC. Amino acid sequence: CSVEGLAGVEETQYF. This sequence joins TRBV29-1 and TRBJ2-5; TRBD2 matches 10 bases. V lost 1 base and J lost 5; bases outside the gene matches: 7. Germline V gene lookup returns CDR1 SQVTM and CDR2 ANQGSEA. The CDR3 totals 15 residues.